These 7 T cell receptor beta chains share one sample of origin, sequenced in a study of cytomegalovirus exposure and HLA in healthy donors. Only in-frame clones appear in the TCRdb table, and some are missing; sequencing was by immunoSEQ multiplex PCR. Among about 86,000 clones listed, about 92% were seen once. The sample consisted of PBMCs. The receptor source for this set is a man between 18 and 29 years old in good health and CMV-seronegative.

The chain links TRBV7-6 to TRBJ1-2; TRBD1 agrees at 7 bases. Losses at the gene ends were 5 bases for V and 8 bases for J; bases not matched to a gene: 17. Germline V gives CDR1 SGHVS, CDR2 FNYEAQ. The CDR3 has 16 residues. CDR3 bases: TGTGCCAGCAGCCCGCGGAGGCAAACAGGGGTGGTCGGCTACACCTTC. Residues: CASSPRRQTGVVGYTF. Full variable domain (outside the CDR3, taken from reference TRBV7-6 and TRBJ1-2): GAGVSQSPRYKVTKRGQDVALRCDPISGHVSLYWYRQALGQGPEFLTYFNYEAQQDKSGLPNDRFSAERPEGSISTLTIQRTEQRDSAMYRCASSPRRQTGVVGYTFGSGTRLTVV.

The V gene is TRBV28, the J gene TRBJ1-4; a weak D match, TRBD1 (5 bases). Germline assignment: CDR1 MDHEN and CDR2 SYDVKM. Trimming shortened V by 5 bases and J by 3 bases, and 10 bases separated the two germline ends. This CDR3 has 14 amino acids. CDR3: CASSPGSANEKLFF. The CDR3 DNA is TGTGCCAGCAGTCCAGGGTCAGCTAATGAAAAACTGTTTTTT.

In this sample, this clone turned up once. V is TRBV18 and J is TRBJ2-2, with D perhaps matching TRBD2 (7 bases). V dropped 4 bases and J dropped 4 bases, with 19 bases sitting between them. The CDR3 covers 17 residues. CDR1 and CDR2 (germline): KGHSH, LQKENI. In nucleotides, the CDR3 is TGTGCCAGCTCACTACAGCTTACAGGGAGGGGCACCGGGGAGCTGTTTTTT. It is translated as CASSLQLTGRGTGELFF.

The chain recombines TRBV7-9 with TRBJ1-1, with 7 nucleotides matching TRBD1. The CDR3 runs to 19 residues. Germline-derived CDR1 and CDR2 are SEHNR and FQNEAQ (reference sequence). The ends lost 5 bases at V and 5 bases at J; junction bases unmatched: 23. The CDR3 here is CASSTGQATVRTRATEAFF. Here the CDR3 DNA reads TGTGCCAGCAGCACTGGACAGGCGACAGTTCGAACGAGGGCGACTGAAGCTTTCTTT.

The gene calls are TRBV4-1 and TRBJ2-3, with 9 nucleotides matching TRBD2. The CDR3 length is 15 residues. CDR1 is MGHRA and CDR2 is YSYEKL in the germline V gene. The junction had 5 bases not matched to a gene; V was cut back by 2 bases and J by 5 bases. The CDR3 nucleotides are TGCGCCAGCAGCCAACTAGCGGGGAAAAAAGATACGCAGTATTTT. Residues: CASSQLAGKKDTQYF.

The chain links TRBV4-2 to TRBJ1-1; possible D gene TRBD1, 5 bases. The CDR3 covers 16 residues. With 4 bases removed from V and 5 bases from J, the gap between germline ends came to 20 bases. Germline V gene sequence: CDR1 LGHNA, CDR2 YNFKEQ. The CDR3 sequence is CASSPASWGVTTEAFF. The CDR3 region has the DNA TGTGCCAGCAGCCCAGCGTCGTGGGGGGTAACGACTGAAGCTTTCTTT.

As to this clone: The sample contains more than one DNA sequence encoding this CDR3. The CDR3 sequence is CASSRTGDYGYTF. CDR3 in DNA: TGTGCCAGCAGTCGGACAGGTGACTATGGCTACACCTTC. The rearrangement links TRBV6-5 to TRBJ1-2, with 7 nucleotides matching TRBD1. Germline CDR1 is MNHEY and CDR2 is SVGAGI. J was trimmed by 3 bases and V by 5 bases; bases with no gene match: 3. There are 13 residues in the CDR3.